A selection of T cell receptor beta chains follows, all from one sample in a study of Tregs in tolerant kidney transplant recipients. Generated by immunoSEQ multiplex PCR, the TCRdb table keeps only in-frame clones and is missing some. The sample carries about 110,000 clones, around 89% recorded once. The material was CD4+ T cells from blood, obtained before the transplant. These receptors were taken from a human donor who received a combined kidney and bone marrow transplant. Both conserved end residues are part of each CDR3. The D gene is left open where the match is weak. Size is stated for part of the rows, as once, few or many counts, or as a class when the clone is expanded.

V gene	J gene	D gene	clone size	CDR3 protein	CDR3 DNA
TRBV10-3	TRBJ1-1	NA	NA	CAISAGGGPLNTEAFF	TGTGCCATCAGTGCTGGGGGGGGCCCTTTGAACACTGAAGCTTTCTTT
TRBV30	TRBJ2-1	TRBD2	NA	CAWRGLAGPPYNEQFF	TGTGCCTGGAGGGGACTAGCGGGGCCTCCCTACAATGAGCAGTTCTTC
TRBV10-1	TRBJ2-3	NA	NA	CASSESGGPGDTQYF	TGCGCCAGCAGTGAGTCTGGGGGCCCGGGTGATACGCAGTATTTT
TRBV5-6	TRBJ1-1	NA	NA	CASSLPGGRPEAFF	TGTGCCAGCAGCCTCCCCGGTGGGCGCCCTGAAGCTTTCTTT
TRBV5-6	TRBJ1-2	TRBD1	NA	CASSQDGGQGLYGYTF	TGTGCCAGCAGCCAGGATGGGGGACAGGGCCTCTATGGCTACACCTTC
TRBV10-1	TRBJ2-3	NA	few	CASSDSADTQYF	TGCGCCAGCAGTGATTCGGCAGATACGCAGTATTTT
TRBV9	TRBJ2-3	TRBD2	NA	CASSPRLAGDWSDTQYF	TGTGCCAGCAGCCCACGACTAGCGGGAGATTGGTCAGATACGCAGTATTTT
TRBV5-5	TRBJ2-7	NA	once	CASSPQLSSSYEQYF	TGTGCCAGCAGCCCACAGCTCTCGTCATCCTACGAGCAGTACTTC
TRBV7-2	TRBJ2-7	NA	NA	CASSFSGSSYEQYF	TGTGCCAGCAGCTTCTCCGGGAGCAGCTACGAGCAGTACTTC
TRBV28	TRBJ2-7	TRBD2	few	CASAPGGARHEQYF	TGTGCCAGCGCCCCCGGGGGGGCGCGCCACGAGCAGTACTTC
TRBV5-1	TRBJ2-1	TRBD1	NA	CASSDRGPHNEQFF	TGCGCCAGCAGCGACAGGGGACCCCACAATGAGCAGTTCTTC
TRBV6-5	TRBJ2-2	TRBD2	NA	CASSPGGVNTGELFF	TGTGCCAGCAGCCCCGGGGGGGTGAACACCGGGGAGCTGTTTTTT
TRBV6-5	TRBJ2-1	TRBD1	NA	CASRTGSSYNEQFF	TGTGCCAGCAGGACAGGGAGCTCCTACAATGAGCAGTTCTTC
TRBV5-1	TRBJ2-5	NA	NA	CASSLAGETQYF	TGCGCCAGCAGCTTGGCCGGAGAGACCCAGTACTTC
TRBV27	TRBJ1-2	NA	NA	CASSSTVNYGYTF	TGTGCCAGCAGCTCCACAGTTAACTATGGCTACACCTTC
TRBV7-2	TRBJ2-7	NA	NA	CASSLDPQRKVPYEQYF	TGTGCCAGCAGCTTAGACCCGCAGCGAAAAGTCCCCTACGAGCAGTACTTC
TRBV7-2	TRBJ2-7	TRBD1	NA	CASSLLVRRTGEYEQYF	TGTGCCAGCAGCTTACTGGTACGAAGGACAGGGGAATACGAGCAGTACTTC
TRBV18	TRBJ1-2	NA	once	CASSPGQDYYGYTF	TGTGCCAGCTCACCGGGACAAGACTACTATGGCTACACCTTC
TRBV6-6	TRBJ1-2	NA	NA	CASSVQGGVPYTF	TGTGCCAGCAGTGTACAGGGAGGGGTCCCTTACACCTTC
TRBV28	TRBJ1-4	TRBD1	NA	CASSPAGTGGLGEKLFF	TGTGCCAGCAGCCCTGCCGGGACAGGGGGGCTGGGGGAAAAACTGTTTTTT
TRBV2	TRBJ2-7	NA	few	CASSEDRIFDEQYF	TGTGCCAGCAGTGAAGACAGGATCTTTGACGAGCAGTACTTC
TRBV6-5	TRBJ2-7	NA	NA	CASSYSPSYEQYF	TGTGCCAGCAGTTATTCCCCATCCTACGAGCAGTACTTC
TRBV7-9	TRBJ1-1	TRBD1	NA	CASSLSTGGVAFF	TGTGCCAGCAGCTTATCCACAGGGGGGGTAGCTTTCTTT
TRBV2	TRBJ2-1	NA	NA	CASSDLQEVGQAFF	TGTGCCAGCAGTGACCTGCAGGAGGTCGGGCAAGCGTTCTTC
TRBV10-3	TRBJ2-1	TRBD2	NA	CAIRSPSGGEGNEQFF	TGTGCCATCAGGTCCCCCTCTGGCGGGGAGGGCAATGAGCAGTTCTTC
TRBV2	TRBJ2-1	NA	NA	CASSERTYNEQFF	TGTGCCAGCAGTGAACGAACTTACAATGAGCAGTTCTTC
TRBV4-3	TRBJ2-1	TRBD2	NA	CASSQEVVLAGGNEQFF	TGCGCCAGCAGCCAAGAAGTAGTTCTAGCGGGAGGCAATGAGCAGTTCTTC
TRBV20-1	TRBJ1-2	TRBD1	NA	CSPPTGTGYTF	TGCAGCCCGCCGACAGGGACGGGCTACACCTTC
TRBV18	TRBJ2-7	TRBD2	once	CASSPLGLAGANEQYF	TGTGCCAGCTCACCCCTCGGACTAGCGGGAGCCAACGAGCAGTACTTC
TRBV9	TRBJ2-2	NA	NA	CASSVGGNHGGTGELFF	TGTGCCAGCAGCGTAGGGGGCAACCACGGGGGCACCGGGGAGCTGTTTTTT
TRBV6-6	TRBJ2-7	NA	NA	CASRGGAGAYEQYF	TGTGCCAGCAGAGGAGGGGCAGGAGCCTACGAGCAGTACTTC
TRBV5-1	TRBJ2-7	NA	NA	CASSSAVGINEQYF	TGCGCCAGCAGCTCCGCGGTGGGTATCAACGAGCAGTACTTC
TRBV10-3	TRBJ1-2	TRBD1	NA	CAISDTAPRDRVGYGYTF	TGTGCCATCAGTGATACGGCCCCAAGGGACAGGGTGGGGTATGGCTACACCTTC
TRBV10-3	TRBJ2-1	TRBD2	NA	CAIRKGTSGNNEQFF	TGTGCCATCAGGAAAGGGACTAGCGGAAACAATGAGCAGTTCTTC
TRBV28	TRBJ2-5	TRBD2	NA	CASRPSAGGKAQYF	TGTGCCAGCAGACCTTCGGCGGGGGGGAAGGCCCAGTACTTC
TRBV6-1	TRBJ2-7	NA	NA	CASSSPVEQYF	TGTGCCAGCAGTTCCCCCGTAGAGCAGTACTTC
TRBV27	TRBJ1-2	TRBD1	once	CASSSFRGRLGGYTF	TGTGCCAGCAGTTCGTTCAGGGGGCGCCTGGGAGGCTACACCTTC
TRBV5-6	TRBJ2-5	NA	NA	CASSLILGGTQYF	TGTGCCAGCAGCTTGATACTAGGAGGGACCCAGTACTTC
TRBV6-6	TRBJ1-1	TRBD1	NA	CASSSLGTGSEAFF	TGTGCCAGCAGTTCCCTTGGGACAGGGAGTGAAGCTTTCTTT
TRBV7-8	TRBJ2-3	TRBD2	NA	CASSLKGTSGGTDTQYF	TGTGCCAGCAGCTTAAAAGGGACTAGCGGCGGCACAGATACGCAGTATTTT
TRBV14	TRBJ1-3	NA	NA	CASSQLGPYTIYF	TGTGCCAGCAGCCAATTGGGCCCATACACCATATATTTT
TRBV19	TRBJ1-2	NA	few	CASSIRNYGYTF	TGTGCCAGTAGTATACGTAACTATGGCTACACCTTC
TRBV6-5	TRBJ1-4	NA	once	CASNVRLGFREKLFF	TGTGCCAGCAATGTGAGACTAGGGTTCCGAGAAAAACTGTTTTTT
TRBV6-5	TRBJ2-7	TRBD1	NA	CASRRQGSHEQYF	TGTGCCAGCAGAAGACAGGGGTCCCACGAGCAGTACTTC
TRBV29-1	TRBJ1-3	NA	NA	CSVEDRYRSGNTIYF	TGCAGCGTTGAAGACAGGTACCGCTCTGGAAACACCATATATTTT
TRBV2	TRBJ2-3	NA	NA	CASSARQDTDTQYF	TGTGCCAGCAGTGCTCGACAGGACACAGATACGCAGTATTTT